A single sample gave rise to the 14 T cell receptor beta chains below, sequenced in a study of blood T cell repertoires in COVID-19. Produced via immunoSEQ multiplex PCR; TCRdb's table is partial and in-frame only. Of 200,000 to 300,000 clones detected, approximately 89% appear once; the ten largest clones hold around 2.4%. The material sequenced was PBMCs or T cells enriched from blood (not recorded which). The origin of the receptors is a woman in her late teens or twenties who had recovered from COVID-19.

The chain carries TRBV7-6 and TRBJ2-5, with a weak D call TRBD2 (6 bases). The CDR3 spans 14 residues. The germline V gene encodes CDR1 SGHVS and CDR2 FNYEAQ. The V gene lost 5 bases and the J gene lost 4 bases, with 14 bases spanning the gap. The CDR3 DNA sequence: TGTGCCAGCAGCCCTCTCCGGGGAGGAGAGACCCAGTACTTC. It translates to CASSPLRGGETQYF. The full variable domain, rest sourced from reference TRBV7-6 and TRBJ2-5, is GAGVSQSPRYKVTKRGQDVALRCDPISGHVSLYWYRQALGQGPEFLTYFNYEAQQDKSGLPNDRFSAERPEGSISTLTIQRTEQRDSAMYRCASSPLRGGETQYFGPGTRLLVL.

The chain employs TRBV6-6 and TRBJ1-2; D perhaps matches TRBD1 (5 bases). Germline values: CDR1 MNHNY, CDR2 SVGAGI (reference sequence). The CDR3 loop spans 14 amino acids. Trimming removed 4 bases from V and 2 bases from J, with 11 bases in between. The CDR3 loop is CASSSAGINYGYTF. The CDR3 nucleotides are TGTGCCAGCAGTTCCGCAGGGATAAACTATGGCTACACCTTC.

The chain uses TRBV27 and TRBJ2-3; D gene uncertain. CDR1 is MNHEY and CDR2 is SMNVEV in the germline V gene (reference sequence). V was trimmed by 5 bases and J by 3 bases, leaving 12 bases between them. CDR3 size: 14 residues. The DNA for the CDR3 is TGTGCCAGCAGTGACTTGCTCAGAACAGATACGCAGTATTTT. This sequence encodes CASSDLLRTDTQYF.

CDR3 sequence (DNA): TGTGCCACCAGTGACCAGGTAAACATTCAGTACTTC. It codes for CATSDQVNIQYF. The chain carries TRBV24-1 and TRBJ2-4; D not certain. V gave up 4 bases and J gave up 6 bases, with 6 bases separating them. Germline assignment: CDR1 KGHDR and CDR2 SFDVKD. The CDR3 covers 12 residues.

The CDR3 is CASSRGIGYEQFF. CDR3 bases: TGTGCCAGCAGCCGGGGAATTGGGTATGAGCAGTTCTTC. V usage is TRBV6-4 and J usage is TRBJ2-1; D is perhaps TRBD2 (5 bases). The CDR3 covers 13 residues. CDR1 is MRHNA, CDR2 SNTAGT, per germline. The V end lost 6 bases, the J end lost 8 bases, and 14 bases lay between the germline ends.

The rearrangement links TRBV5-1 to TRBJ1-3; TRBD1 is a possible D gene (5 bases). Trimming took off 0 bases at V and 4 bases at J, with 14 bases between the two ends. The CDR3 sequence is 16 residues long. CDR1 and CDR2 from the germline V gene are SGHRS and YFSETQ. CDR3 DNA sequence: TGCGCCAGCAGCTTGGCTGGGGCTGTCTTCGGAAACACCATATATTTT. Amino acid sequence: CASSLAGAVFGNTIYF.

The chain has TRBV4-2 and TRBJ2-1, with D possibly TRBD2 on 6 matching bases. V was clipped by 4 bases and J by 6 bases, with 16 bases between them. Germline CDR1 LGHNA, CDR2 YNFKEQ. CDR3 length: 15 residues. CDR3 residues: CASSPRDSFANEQFF. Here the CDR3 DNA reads TGTGCCAGCAGCCCCCGGGACTCCTTCGCCAATGAGCAGTTCTTC.

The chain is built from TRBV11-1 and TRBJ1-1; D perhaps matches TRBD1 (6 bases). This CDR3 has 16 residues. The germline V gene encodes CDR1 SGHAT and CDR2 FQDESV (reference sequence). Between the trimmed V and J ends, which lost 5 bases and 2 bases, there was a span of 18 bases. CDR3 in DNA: TGTGCCAGCAGCACTCGGACAGTCAGTCAAAACACTGAAGCTTTCTTT. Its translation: CASSTRTVSQNTEAFF.

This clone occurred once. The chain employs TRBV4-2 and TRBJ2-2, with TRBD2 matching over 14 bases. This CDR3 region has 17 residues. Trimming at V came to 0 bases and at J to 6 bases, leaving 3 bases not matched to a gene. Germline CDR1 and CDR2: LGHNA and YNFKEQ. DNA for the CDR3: TGTGCCAGCAGCCAAGAAGTGGGACTAGCGGGAGCCGGGGAGCTGTTTTTT. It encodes CASSQEVGLAGAGELFF.

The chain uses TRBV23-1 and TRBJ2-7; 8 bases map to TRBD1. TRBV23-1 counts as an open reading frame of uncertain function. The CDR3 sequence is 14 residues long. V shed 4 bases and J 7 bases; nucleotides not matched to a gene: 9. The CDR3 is CASSRRTGSREQYF. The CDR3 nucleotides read TGCGCCAGCAGTCGCAGGACAGGGTCGCGGGAGCAGTACTTC.

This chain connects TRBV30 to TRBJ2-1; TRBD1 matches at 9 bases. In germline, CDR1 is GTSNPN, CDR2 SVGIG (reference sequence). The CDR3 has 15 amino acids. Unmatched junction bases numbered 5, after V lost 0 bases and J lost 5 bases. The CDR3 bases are TGTGCCTGGAGTGTTACGGACAGGGGAGACAATGAGCAGTTCTTC. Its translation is CAWSVTDRGDNEQFF. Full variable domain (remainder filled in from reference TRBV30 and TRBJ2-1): SQTIHQWPATLVQPVGSPLSLECTVEGTSNPNLYWYRQAAGRGLQLLFYSVGIGQISSEVPQNLSASRPQDRQFILSSKKLLLSDSGFYLCAWSVTDRGDNEQFFGPGTRLTVL.

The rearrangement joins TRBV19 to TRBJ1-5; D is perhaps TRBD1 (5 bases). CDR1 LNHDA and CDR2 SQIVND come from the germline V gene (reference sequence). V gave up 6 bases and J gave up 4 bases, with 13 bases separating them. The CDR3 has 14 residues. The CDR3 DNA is TGTGCCAGTAGGTGGTCAGGGCTAAATCAGCCCCAGCATTTT. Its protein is CASRWSGLNQPQHF.

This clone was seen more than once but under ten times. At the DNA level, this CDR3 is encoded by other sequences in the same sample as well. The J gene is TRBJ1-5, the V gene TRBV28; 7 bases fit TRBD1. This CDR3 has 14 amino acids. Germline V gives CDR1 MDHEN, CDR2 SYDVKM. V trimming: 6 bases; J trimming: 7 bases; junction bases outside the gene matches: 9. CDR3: CASSPRQGGQPQHF. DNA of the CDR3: TGTGCCAGCAGCCCCCGACAGGGCGGGCAGCCCCAGCATTTT.

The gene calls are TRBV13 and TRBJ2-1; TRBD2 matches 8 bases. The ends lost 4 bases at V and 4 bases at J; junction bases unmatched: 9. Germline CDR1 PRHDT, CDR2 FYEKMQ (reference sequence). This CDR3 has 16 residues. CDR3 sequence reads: CASSSVVTSGYNEQFF. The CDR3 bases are TGTGCCAGCAGCTCCGTTGTAACTAGCGGTTACAATGAGCAGTTCTTC.